The clone carrying this T cell receptor (beta chain) was seen only a few times. Its antigen is undetermined. The entry originates in a study of T cells in Graves' hyperthyroidism and ophthalmopathy. Overall study results and limits: Researchers found most expanded thyroid clonotypes above 0.001 in blood as well.

Diagnosis of hyperthyroidism was new in patients aged 18 to 65, and its duration was under 2 months. Clinical symptoms, serum thyroxine, TRAb, thyroid ultrasound and orbital computed tomography established diagnosis. The V segment lost 7 bases and the J segment 6 bases; nucleotides outside the gene matches: 10. Germline V gives CDR1 MNHNS, CDR2 SASEGT. The CDR3 contains 15 residues. TCR beta CDR3 sequences were amplified from RNA transcripts. When the TCR CDR3 underwent first-round RT-PCR, the HTBI primer set was used. TCRdb analysed the multiplex PCR reads with MiXCR anew, one entry per CDR3 protein. The sample gives roughly 660,000 distinct CDR3 sequences, roughly 17% of which show up once; about 16% is in the top ten.

Material: blood. V and J are TRBV6-1 and TRBJ2-1, with TRBD1 matching over 9 bases. The sequence came from a man aged 50 to 59 with Graves' hyperthyroidism. The CDR3 region has the DNA TGTGCCAGCACCTATACTGACAGGGGGGGCAATGAGCAGTTCTTC. Amino acid sequence: CASTYTDRGGNEQFF.